The table lists the clone carrying this T cell receptor (beta chain) with a few counts. Antigen unknown. The data derive from a study of T cells after yellow fever vaccination. Findings and limits, study-wide: Although most clonotypes did not, a small share appeared in both CD4 and CD8 compartments.

TCRdb re-called the 5' RACE reads through MiXCR, storing one row per CDR3 protein. Among fewer than 450,000 distinct CDR3 sequences listed, around 8.1% were seen once. The CDR3 length is 17 residues. CDR1 and CDR2 from the germline V gene are SGDLS and YYNGEE. The ends lost 4 bases at V and 4 bases at J; junction bases unmatched: 12. The sequenced sample was PBMCs, obtained more than 35 days after the first yellow fever vaccination. V is TRBV9 and J is TRBJ2-1; 9 nucleotides agree with TRBD1. The TCR comes from a man aged 18 to 29 who received the YFV17D yellow fever vaccine. CDR3: CASSWAPPGQGYNEQFF. The CDR3 nucleotides read TGTGCCAGCAGCTGGGCCCCACCGGGACAGGGATACAATGAGCAGTTCTTC.